The sequence of this TCR beta chain was determined in a study of CD8+CD57+ T cells in acquired aplastic anemia. Study results and limitations: Some 27 CD8+ CDR3 sequences were shared between patients and controls.

The study profiled TCR beta VDJ and CDR3 using genomic DNA as template. One entry per CDR3 protein, called by TCRdb with MiXCR from the reads. The repertoire holds about 470,000 distinct CDR3 sequences, with approximately 33% as singletons. This clonotype was found a few times. Its antigen is unidentified. The CDR3 consists of 16 residues. Trimming shortened V by 6 bases and J by 4 bases, and 19 bases separated the two germline ends. The sequenced patients had an expansion of CD8+CD57+ cells seen by flow cytometry. None of the patients had been given any therapy when their blood was sampled. This TCR was sampled from a human donor with aplastic anemia. The chain combines TRBV12-3 or TRBV12-4 with TRBJ1-3; the D gene is possibly TRBD1 (6 bases). The sample was sorted CD4+, CD8+, or CD8+CD57+ T cells (not recorded which) from PBMCs. CDR3 bases: TGTGCCAGCAGCCTTGGACAGCCAATTGAAGGAAACACCATATATTTT. It specifies CASSLGQPIEGNTIYF.